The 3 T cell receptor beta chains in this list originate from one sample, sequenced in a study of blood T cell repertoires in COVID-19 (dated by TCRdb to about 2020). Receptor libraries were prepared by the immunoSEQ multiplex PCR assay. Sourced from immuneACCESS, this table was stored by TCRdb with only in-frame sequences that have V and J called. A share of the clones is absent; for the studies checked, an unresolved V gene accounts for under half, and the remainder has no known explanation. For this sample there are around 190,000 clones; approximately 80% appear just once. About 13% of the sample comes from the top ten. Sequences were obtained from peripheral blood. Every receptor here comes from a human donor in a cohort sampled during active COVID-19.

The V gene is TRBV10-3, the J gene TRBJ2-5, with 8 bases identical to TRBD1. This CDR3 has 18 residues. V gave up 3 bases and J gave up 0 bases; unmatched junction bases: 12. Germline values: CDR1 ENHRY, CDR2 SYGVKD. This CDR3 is CAISETPLRTGYQETQYF. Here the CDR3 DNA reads TGTGCCATCAGTGAAACCCCCTTGAGGACAGGGTACCAAGAGACCCAGTACTTC.

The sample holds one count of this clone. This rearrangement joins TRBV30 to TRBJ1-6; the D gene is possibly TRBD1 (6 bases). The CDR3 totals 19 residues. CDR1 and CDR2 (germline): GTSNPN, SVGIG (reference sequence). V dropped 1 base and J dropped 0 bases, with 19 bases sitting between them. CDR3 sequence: CAWSEGNRAMSSYNSPLHF. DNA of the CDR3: TGTGCCTGGAGTGAGGGAAACAGGGCCATGAGCTCCTATAATTCACCCCTCCACTTT.

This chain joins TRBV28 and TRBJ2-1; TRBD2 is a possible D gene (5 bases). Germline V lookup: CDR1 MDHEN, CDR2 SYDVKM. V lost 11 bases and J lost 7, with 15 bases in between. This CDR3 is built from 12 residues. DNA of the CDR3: TGTGCCGTTGATCGGGGTCCGAATGAGCAGTTCTTC. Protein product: CAVDRGPNEQFF.